This T cell receptor (beta chain) emerged from a study of blood T cell repertoires in COVID-19. In the original workflow: Researchers report that nucleated cell counts were estimated from reference gene primer amplification. Measured with immunoSEQ multiplex PCR; TCRdb has only the in-frame clones, and not every one. The V and J calls and clone size were taken over from that table, and D and trimming were inferred from the DNA. The sample records 65,000 to 85,000 clones, 75% to 90% being singletons. Germline V gene data show CDR1 as MNHEY and CDR2 as SVGAGI. This CDR3 comprises 13 residues. V lost 6 bases and J 5 bases, leaving 8 bases between the germline ends.

The sequencing input was peripheral blood. The V gene is TRBV6-5, the J gene TRBJ1-6, with a possible D match to TRBD1 (5 bases). The source is a human donor in a cohort sampled during active COVID-19. CDR3 sequence: CASRARDNSPLHF. For the CDR3, the DNA is TGTGCCAGCAGAGCCAGGGATAATTCACCCCTCCACTTT.